This T cell receptor (beta chain) is drawn from a study of blood T cell repertoires in COVID-19. CDR1 and CDR2 (germline): SGHRS, YFSETQ. Trimming pared 2 bases from V and 0 bases from J, leaving 9 bases between. The CDR3 covers 16 residues. Produced via immunoSEQ multiplex PCR; TCRdb's table is partial and in-frame only. The sample comprises 270,000 or so clones, about nine tenths of which are singletons, and 0.94% rests with the top ten. The sequence was obtained from a woman between 35 and 50 years old who had recovered from COVID-19. The specimen was peripheral blood. This chain connects TRBV5-1 to TRBJ2-6, with a possible D match to TRBD1 (6 bases). CDR3 residues: CASSLQGGSGANVLTF. The CDR3 region has the DNA TGCGCCAGCAGCTTACAGGGTGGCTCTGGGGCCAACGTCCTGACTTTC.